The rows below give T cell receptor beta chains drawn from one sample of a study of metastatic and nonmetastatic thyroid tumors. TCRdb re-processed the PCR reads through MiXCR. The data hold 9,500 to 15,000 clones, with about a third observed a single time. Input material: tumor tissue. Receptor source: a female donor with papillary thyroid cancer or a benign thyroid nodule (not recorded which). Some clones in this sample may be carry-over from other donors' samples. Each CDR3 is given with its conserved first and last residue. The D gene is left open where the match is weak. A clone size is listed for some rows: how often the clone was seen (once, few, many), or a class if it is expanded.

len	d_gene	abundance	v_gene	j_gene	CDR3aa	CDR3nt
13	-	few	TRBV6-1	TRBJ2-7	CASSPRQSWEQYF	TGTGCCAGCAGTCCCAGACAGTCTTGGGAGCAGTACTTC
14	TRBD1	-	TRBV12-3/TRBV12-4	TRBJ1-1	CASSIGQGGTEAFF	TGTGCCAGTAGTATCGGACAGGGGGGAACTGAAGCTTTCTTT
14	-	medium-sized	TRBV6-1	TRBJ2-1	CASRLDTSYNEQFF	TGTGCCAGCAGACTAGACACCTCCTACAATGAGCAGTTCTTC
12	TRBD1	medium-sized	TRBV20-1	TRBJ1-5	CSGTGGDQPQHF	TGCAGTGGGACAGGGGGTGATCAGCCCCAGCATTTT
15	-	many	TRBV5-4	TRBJ2-3	CASSVERHSTDTQYF	TGTGCCAGCAGCGTCGAGCGACACAGCACAGATACGCAGTATTTT
11	-	large	TRBV30	TRBJ1-1	CAQQENTEAFF	TGTGCCCAGCAGGAGAACACTGAAGCTTTCTTT
12	-	few	TRBV7-2	TRBJ2-3	CASSLFGDTQYF	TGTGCCAGCAGCTTATTTGGAGATACGCAGTATTTT
12	-	-	TRBV12-3/TRBV12-4	TRBJ1-2	CASSHNRVGYTF	TGTGCCAGCAGTCATAACAGGGTTGGCTACACCTTC
15	-	few	TRBV28	TRBJ2-7	CASSLFPGPFYEQYF	TGTGCCAGCAGTTTATTCCCAGGCCCCTTCTACGAGCAGTACTTC
14	-	many	TRBV12-3/TRBV12-4	TRBJ2-3	CASSPNSRRYTQYF	TGTGCCAGCAGTCCTAACTCGCGGCGGTATACGCAGTATTTT
14	-	few	TRBV27	TRBJ2-1	CASSFQGRYNEQFF	TGTGCCAGCAGTTTCCAGGGGCGTTACAATGAGCAGTTCTTC
13	-	many	TRBV3-1	TRBJ2-7	CASSRTVSYEQYF	TGTGCCAGCAGCCGGACAGTCTCCTACGAGCAGTACTTC
13	TRBD1	many	TRBV28	TRBJ1-6	CASRQGASPPLHF	TGTGCCAGTAGACAGGGGGCGAGCCCACCCCTCCACTTT
16	-	-	TRBV11-2	TRBJ2-1	CASSRDGPSSYNEQFF	TGTGCCAGCAGCCGGGACGGACCGAGCTCCTACAATGAGCAGTTCTTC
19	TRBD1	-	TRBV19	TRBJ1-5	CASTPRGTEGASSNQPQHF	TGTGCCAGTACCCCTCGCGGGACAGAAGGGGCGAGTAGCAATCAGCCCCAGCATTTT
15	TRBD1	-	TRBV11-2	TRBJ1-1	CASSSNRGRDTEAFF	TGTGCCAGCAGCTCTAACAGGGGTCGGGACACTGAAGCTTTCTTT
16	-	few	TRBV20-1	TRBJ1-5	CSASLPETYSNQPQHF	TGCAGTGCCTCCCTTCCGGAGACATATAGCAATCAGCCCCAGCATTTT
14	-	few	TRBV6-1	TRBJ2-7	CASSDGGATSEQYF	TGTGCCAGCAGTGATGGGGGCGCGACTAGCGAGCAGTACTTC
15	-	large	TRBV7-9	TRBJ1-1	CASSLVAGSHTEAFF	TGTGCCAGCAGCTTAGTTGCAGGGAGCCACACTGAAGCTTTCTTT
15	TRBD1	many	TRBV5-6	TRBJ2-7	CASSLVSRDSYEQYF	TGTGCCAGCAGCTTGGTGTCGAGGGACAGTTACGAGCAGTACTTC
17	-	few	TRBV6-5	TRBJ1-2	CASSYSDGSLSNYGYTF	TGTGCCAGCAGTTACTCAGACGGGAGCCTATCTAACTATGGCTACACCTTC
14	-	-	TRBV5-1	TRBJ2-7	CASSLDGNPYEQYF	TGCGCCAGCAGCTTGGACGGGAACCCCTACGAGCAGTACTTC
17	TRBD2	-	TRBV11-2	TRBJ2-7	CASSLEGAGLAGYEQYF	TGTGCCAGCAGCTTAGAAGGAGCGGGACTAGCGGGCTACGAGCAGTACTTC
14	-	few	TRBV5-4	TRBJ2-7	CASIPYSYSYEQYF	TGTGCCAGCATCCCGTACAGTTACTCCTACGAGCAGTACTTC
14	TRBD2	-	TRBV25-1	TRBJ2-2	CVSLLGGGQGELFF	TGTGTCAGCCTTCTTGGCGGGGGGCAAGGGGAGCTGTTTTTT
16	-	-	TRBV5-6	TRBJ2-1	CASSLEGTFSYNEQFF	TGTGCCAGCAGCTTGGAGGGGACCTTCTCCTACAATGAGCAGTTCTTC
12	-	many	TRBV7-9	TRBJ2-5	CASRIKEETQYF	TGTGCCAGCAGGATCAAAGAAGAGACCCAGTACTTC
13	TRBD1	-	TRBV30	TRBJ1-2	CAWVRGTAYGYTF	TGTGCCTGGGTCAGAGGGACAGCCTATGGCTACACCTTC
16	-	-	TRBV28	TRBJ2-5	CASSSPLGGAGETQYF	TGTGCCAGCAGTTCCCCCCTAGGGGGGGCGGGGGAGACCCAGTACTTC
13	-	-	TRBV20-1	TRBJ2-7	CSARRDPPGEQYF	TGCAGTGCTAGACGGGACCCCCCAGGCGAGCAGTACTTC
14	TRBD1	medium-sized	TRBV28	TRBJ1-1	CASSYRGRSTEAFF	TGTGCCAGCAGCTACAGGGGGCGTAGCACTGAAGCTTTCTTT
12	-	-	TRBV20-1	TRBJ1-5	CSADSRNQPQHF	TGCAGTGCCGATTCCCGCAATCAGCCCCAGCATTTT
14	-	medium-sized	TRBV5-1	TRBJ2-1	CASSFGLTYNEQFF	TGCGCCAGCAGCTTCGGACTCACCTACAATGAGCAGTTCTTC
13	-	few	TRBV6-5	TRBJ2-3	CASSSGGTDTQYF	TGTGCCAGCAGTTCGGGTGGCACAGATACGCAGTATTTT
19	TRBD2	many	TRBV27	TRBJ2-3	CASSLGVVGLAGRTDTQYF	TGTGCCAGCAGTTTAGGCGTTGTGGGACTAGCGGGACGCACAGATACGCAGTATTTT
14	-	-	TRBV20-1	TRBJ2-3	CSASPDLSTDTQYF	TGCAGTGCCTCCCCGGACCTTAGCACAGATACGCAGTATTTT
13	-	-	TRBV24-1	TRBJ1-2	CATSDPTGYVYTF	TGTGCCACCAGTGACCCAACAGGGTATGTCTACACCTTC
17	TRBD2	medium-sized	TRBV19	TRBJ2-3	CASSKGLAESWADTQYF	TGTGCCAGTAGTAAGGGACTAGCGGAAAGCTGGGCAGATACGCAGTATTTT
15	TRBD2	-	TRBV28	TRBJ2-7	CASRKGLASSYEQYF	TGTGCCAGCAGAAAGGGACTAGCGAGCTCCTACGAGCAGTACTTC
12	-	many	TRBV20-1	TRBJ2-7	CSASRLADEQYF	TGCAGTGCTAGCCGGCTAGCCGACGAGCAGTACTTC
16	-	many	TRBV12-3/TRBV12-4	TRBJ2-7	CASRPGTAFFSYEQYF	TGTGCCAGCAGACCTGGGACCGCCTTCTTCTCCTACGAGCAGTACTTT
18	TRBD2	-	TRBV15	TRBJ2-7	CSTSRDCLAGDGRYEQYF	TGTTCCACCAGCAGAGATTGTCTAGCGGGAGATGGGAGGTACGAGCAGTACTTC
12	-	-	TRBV20-1	TRBJ1-5	CSAQSPGQPQHF	TGCAGTGCGCAATCACCGGGGCAGCCCCAGCATTTT
14	-	few	TRBV2	TRBJ2-1	CASRMGLASNEQFF	TGTGCCAGCAGGATGGGGCTAGCGTCCAATGAGCAGTTCTTC
15	-	few	TRBV12-3/TRBV12-4	TRBJ2-2	CASSFGSGSTGELFF	TGTGCCAGCAGTTTTGGTTCAGGGAGCACCGGGGAGCTGTTTTTT
16	-	-	TRBV3-1	TRBJ1-2	CASSQDFGRGGYGYTF	TGTGCCAGCAGCCAAGATTTTGGCAGGGGAGGCTATGGCTACACCTTC
15	-	medium-sized	TRBV2	TRBJ1-4	CASSATVPTNEKLFF	TGTGCCAGCAGTGCGACAGTTCCAACTAATGAAAAACTGTTTTTT
14	-	few	TRBV2	TRBJ2-7	CASCKRASSYEQYF	TGTGCCAGCTGCAAGCGGGCCAGCTCCTACGAGCAGTACTTC
15	-	few	TRBV28	TRBJ1-6	CASSSGSSYNSPLHF	TGTGCCAGCAGTTCAGGGAGCTCCTATAATTCACCCCTCCACTTT
14	-	-	TRBV30	TRBJ1-5	CAWSVGGSNQPQHF	TGTGCCTGGAGTGTGGGTGGGAGCAATCAGCCCCAGCATTTT
13	TRBD1	many	TRBV29-1	TRBJ1-2	CSVEGQGIYGYTF	TGCAGCGTTGAGGGACAGGGGATATATGGCTACACCTTT
12	-	-	TRBV3-1	TRBJ1-1	CASRDVNTEAFF	TGTGCCAGCAGGGATGTTAACACTGAAGCTTTCTTT
14	-	few	TRBV25-1	TRBJ1-2	CASKAAEENYGYTF	TGTGCAAGCAAAGCCGCAGAGGAAAACTATGGCTACACCTTC
11	-	many	TRBV29-1	TRBJ1-1	CSVENADEAFF	TGCAGCGTTGAAAACGCAGATGAAGCTTTCTTT
17	TRBD2	once	TRBV20-1	TRBJ2-1	CSANRSEGGAHGNEQFF	TGCAGTGCTAACCGTTCAGAGGGAGGGGCCCACGGGAATGAGCAGTTCTTC
15	TRBD2	-	TRBV20-1	TRBJ2-3	CSAGGLAGSTDTQYF	TGCAGTGCGGGCGGGCTAGCGGGGAGCACAGATACGCAGTATTTT